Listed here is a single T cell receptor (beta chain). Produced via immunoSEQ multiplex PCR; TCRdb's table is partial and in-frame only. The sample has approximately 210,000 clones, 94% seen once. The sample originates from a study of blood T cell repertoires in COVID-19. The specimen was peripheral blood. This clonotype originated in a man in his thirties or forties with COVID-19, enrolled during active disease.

This CDR3 reads CASSLEGTRSSYEQYF. CDR3 sequence (DNA): TGCGCCAGCAGCTTGGAAGGGACTCGGAGCTCCTACGAGCAGTACTTC. The V gene is TRBV5-1, the J gene TRBJ2-7; D possibly corresponds to TRBD2 (6 bases). This CDR3 is built from 16 residues. CDR1 and CDR2 from the germline V gene are SGHRS and YFSETQ. The ends were cut back, 0 bases at V and 0 bases at J, with 13 bases in the middle.